The 11 T cell receptor beta chains reported below all come from one sample, sequenced in a study of T cell clonality in common variable immunodeficiency. The data were produced by immunoSEQ multiplex PCR, yet TCRdb's version contains in-frame clones alone and is incomplete. This sample carries fewer than 70,000 clones and no singletons, and over 1.5% goes to the top ten. Sequenced input: peripheral blood mononuclear cells. These receptors were obtained from a person aged 18 to 70 in good health.

This clone was observed at least ten times. The sequence runs out 3 residues before the end of the CDR3; the remainder is reconstructed from the germline J gene. This chain uses TRBV10-3 with TRBJ1-1; 8 bases map to TRBD1. CDR1 and CDR2 (germline): ENHRY, SYGVKD. The CDR3 sequence is 16 residues long. Here the CDR3 reads CAISEPKTGEVVKAFF. The part of the CDR3 DNA that was read is TGTGCCATCAGTGAGCCAAAGACAGGGGAGGTGGTGAAA.

This clone was detected many times. The read finishes 3 residues shy of the CDR3 end, and the germline J gene is used to complete it. The chain is built from TRBV10-3 and TRBJ2-2; 9 nucleotides line up with TRBD1. The CDR3 contains 14 residues. Germline V gene lookup returns CDR1 ENHRY and CDR2 SYGVKD. V trimming: 7 bases; J trimming: 7 bases; junction bases outside the gene matches: 7. Partial CDR3 DNA: TGTGCCATCAATGGCCGGGACAGGGACGGGGAG. The encoded protein is CAINGRDRDGE. In full, the CDR3 is CAINGRDRDGELFF.

Ten or more counts support this clone. Read data end 3 residues before the CDR3 end; the end is taken from the germline J gene. The chain uses TRBV10-2 and TRBJ2-1; 8 bases are a match to TRBD2. The germline CDR1 and CDR2 sequences are WSHSY and SAAADI. This CDR3 spans 18 amino acids. With 6 bases clipped from V and 0 bases from J, the junction kept 13 bases outside the gene matches. CDR3 bases read: TGCGCCAGCAGAGGAGGCACTAGCGGAATAAGCTCCTACAATGAG. It yields the protein CASRGGTSGISSYNE. The entire CDR3 protein reads CASRGGTSGISSYNEQFF.

This clone showed up many times. Read data end 3 residues before the CDR3 end; the end is taken from the germline J gene. Other DNA sequences in the sample encode the same CDR3. The genes are TRBV19 and TRBJ2-7; 10 bases match TRBD1. Germline lookup yields CDR1 LNHDA and CDR2 SQIVND (reference sequence). This CDR3 has 14 amino acids. After removal of 5 bases from V and 3 bases from J, the junction contained 4 bases not matched to a gene. CDR3 DNA (partial): TGTGCCAGTAGTTTTGGGACAGGGGACTACGAG. This codes for CASSFGTGDYE. The complete CDR3 protein is CASSFGTGDYEQYF.

This clone came up many times. Here the CDR3 reads CASSYQGGETQYF. The CDR3 bases that were read are TGCGCCAGCAGCTACCAGGGAGGGGAGACC. V usage is TRBV5-1 and J usage is TRBJ2-5; 7 bases align to TRBD2. The DNA ends 3 residues before the CDR3 does, and the rest of the CDR3 is filled in from the germline J gene. Germline lookup yields CDR1 SGHRS and CDR2 YFSETQ. The CDR3 covers 13 residues. With V trimmed by 3 bases and J by 5 bases, 4 bases remained unmatched.

This clone was counted ten times or more. The read falls 3 residues short of the CDR3 end, and the missing part is taken from the germline J gene. The rearrangement joins TRBV5-4 to TRBJ1-3; unclear D gene. This CDR3 has 16 residues. The V gene lost 4 bases and the J gene lost 0 bases, with 14 bases spanning the gap. The V gene's germline CDR1 is SGHNT and CDR2 YYREEE (reference sequence). The sequenced CDR3 bases are TGTGCCAGCAGCATTGGCGGCTTGATCTCTGGAAACACC. Protein product: CASSIGGLISGNT. The entire CDR3 sequence reads CASSIGGLISGNTIYF.

This clone was counted at least ten times. The CDR3 end is not reached by the read, which stops 3 residues before it; the germline J gene fills it in. The V and J genes are TRBV7-9 and TRBJ1-4; D is unclear. Germline assignment: CDR1 SEHNR and CDR2 FQNEAQ (reference sequence). Trimming pared 5 bases from V and 0 bases from J, leaving 7 bases between. The CDR3 is made up of 14 amino acids. CDR3 bases read: TGTGCCAGCAGCCCACATGCAACTAATGAAAAA. Amino acid sequence: CASSPHATNEK. The entire CDR3 protein reads CASSPHATNEKLFF.

At least ten counts were recorded for this clone. The read ends 3 residues early relative to the CDR3; the germline J gene fills the gap. This sequence joins TRBV6-1 and TRBJ1-4; D gene unclear. The CDR3 length is 14 residues. Looked up from germline, CDR1 is MNHNS and CDR2 is SASEGT. Trimming shortened V by 4 bases and J by 2 bases, and 8 bases separated the two germline ends. Here the CDR3 reads CASSVVGTNEKLFF. The part of the CDR3 DNA that was read is TGTGCCAGCAGTGTGGTAGGGACTAATGAAAAA.

This clone was counted ten times or more. The CDR3 end falls 3 residues outside the read, so it is completed with the germline J gene. The chain recombines TRBV20-1 with TRBJ2-5, with 12 bases matching TRBD2. The V segment lost 2 bases and the J segment 5 bases; nucleotides outside the gene matches: 12. The CDR3 runs to 17 residues. CDR1 and CDR2 (germline): DFQATT, SNEGSKA (reference sequence). The CDR3 DNA, read in part, is TGCAGTGCTAGATCAAGGGCTAGCGGGAGGGCCACCGAGACC. It encodes CSARSRASGRATET. The full-length CDR3 reads as CSARSRASGRATETQYF.

This clone was counted many times. The CDR3 is cut off 3 residues early in the read; its end comes from the germline J gene. The V and J genes are TRBV10-3 and TRBJ2-2, with a tentative D call TRBD2 (5 bases). The CDR3 contains 13 residues. Germline CDR1 and CDR2: ENHRY and SYGVKD. The ends were cut back, 10 bases at V and 0 bases at J, with 9 bases in the middle. CDR3 sequence reads: CATGLPNTGELFF. The sequenced part of the CDR3 DNA is TGTGCCACCGGACTTCCGAACACCGGGGAG.

In this sample, this clone is medium-sized. The read stops 3 residues short of the end of the CDR3; the missing end is completed from the germline J gene. The V call is TRBV18, the J call TRBJ2-5; 9 bases match TRBD2. The junction had 5 bases not matched to a gene; V was cut back by 5 bases and J by 1 base. Germline V gives CDR1 KGHSH, CDR2 LQKENI. CDR3 size: 15 residues. The CDR3 here is CASSIAGGIQETQYF. The part of the CDR3 DNA that was read is TGTGCCAGCTCAATTGCGGGAGGGATCCAAGAGACC.